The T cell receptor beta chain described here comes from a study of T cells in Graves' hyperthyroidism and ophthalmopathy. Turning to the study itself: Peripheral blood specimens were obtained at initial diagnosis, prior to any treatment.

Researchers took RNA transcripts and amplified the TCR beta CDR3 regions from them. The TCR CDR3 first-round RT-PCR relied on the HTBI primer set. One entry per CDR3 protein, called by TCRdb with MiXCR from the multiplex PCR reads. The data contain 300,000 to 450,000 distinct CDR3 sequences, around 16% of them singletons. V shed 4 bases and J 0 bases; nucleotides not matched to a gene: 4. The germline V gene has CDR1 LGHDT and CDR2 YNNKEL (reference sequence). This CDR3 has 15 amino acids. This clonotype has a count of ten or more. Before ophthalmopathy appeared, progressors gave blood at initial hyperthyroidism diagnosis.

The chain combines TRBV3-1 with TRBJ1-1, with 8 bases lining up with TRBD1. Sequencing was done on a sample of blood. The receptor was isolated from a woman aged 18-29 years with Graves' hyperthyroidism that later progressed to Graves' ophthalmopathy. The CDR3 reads CASSPGTGLNTEAFF. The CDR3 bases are TGTGCCAGCAGCCCAGGGACAGGTTTGAACACTGAAGCTTTCTTT.